This T cell receptor (beta chain) was obtained from a study of identical twins (dated by TCRdb to the mid-2010s). Concerning the study at large: To test whether fetal clonotypes persist, the study used deep sequencing on TCR alpha and beta repertoires from monozygotic twins, unrelated adults of various ages, and cord blood. To rule out contamination, replicate twin experiments were performed at different times with different library preparation protocols. Broader findings and caveats from the paper: A weaker excess of twin sharing was found in beta out-of-frame sequences because the signal-to-noise ratio was lowered by fewer shared sequences. Because the same donors could not be followed over many years, the conclusions depended on cross-sectional statistical analysis. Out-of-frame TCR alpha sequences shared between twins showed an excess of low generation-probability sequences compared with coincidental sharing between unrelated individuals. Invariant T cells such as MAIT and iNKT could partly confound zero-insertion analyses, though diverse VJ usage argued against this for most clonotypes. Abundant cord blood beta clonotypes carried fewer insertions; young adult naive repertoires showed a weaker similar trend, while memory repertoires showed none. Recombination models systematically underestimated out-of-frame TCR alpha sharing in monozygotic twins but agreed with sharing between unrelated individuals.

Every donor in the study was a healthy Caucasian. Three pairs of female monozygotic twins, all aged 18 to 29 years, made up the twin cohort. Miltenyi CD45RO+ enrichment and human naive T-cell isolation kits were used to isolate memory (CD45RO+) and naive T cells from PBMC. This clonotype has ten or more counts. Its antigen specificity is not known. No qualities accompany the bases; no much larger clone lies one base away. Library generation was performed with 5' RACE. Sequencer: Illumina HiSeq 2000. Template switching added a universal primer binding site, and the final cDNA carried a unique molecular identifier that allowed TCR cDNA molecules to be counted accurately. Specific primers in the conserved constant-segment region were used to synthesize first-strand cDNA for the TCR alpha and beta chains. To control for contamination, every cDNA library carried two barcodes: a SMART-Mk sample barcode plus Illumina barcodes. TruSeq adapter sequences along with Illumina sample barcodes were introduced in two successive PCR steps. Sequencing of the TCR alpha and beta cDNA libraries was done on the Illumina HiSeq platform using custom primers. The authors' pipeline ran thus. Raw reads were processed with MiGEC to extract unique molecular identifiers, and MiXCR was used to determine CDR3 positions. For each individual, recombination models were inferred using an EM algorithm with the repgenHMM and IGoR tools. Shared clonotypes were analyzed with the tcR package in R, and sharing was normalized by the product of cloneset sizes. To study raw recombination free of thymic and clonal selection effects, out-of-frame nonproductive sequences were analyzed. TCRdb passed the public sequencing reads through fastp at Q25 and MiXCR, retaining productive beta sequences. A single entry per CDR3 protein holds the most common genes and DNA from its merged rows. The V and J calls reflect TCRdb's pipeline rather than the authors' work. This sample lists 200,000 to 250,000 distinct CDR3 sequences; roughly 13% were detected once. The top ten clones comprise roughly 3.7% of the sample.

Measured from the cysteine to the phenylalanine, the CDR3 is 15 residues long. The read is trimmed to its CDR3 DNA, 45 bases read in frame from base 1. Trimming accounts for 3 bases at V and 6 bases at J, while the number of junction bases matched to no gene is 5. CDR1 and CDR2 (MNHEY, SVGEGT) derive from the germline V gene. The same specimen was also included in a second study, on yellow fever vaccine responses in identical twins. The second study reports: The authors reported that the T cell response to vaccination in identical twins appeared partly convergent and partly personalized. The study precisely tracked vaccine-responding T cell clones in identical twins.

Input material: memory (CD45RO+) T cells sorted from blood. The label giving this sample's cell subset or site can be read as: CD45RO+ enriched T cells. Recombination linked TRBV6-2 or TRBV6-3 to TRBJ2-1; 10 bases in the junction line up with TRBD1. The receptor was isolated from a young woman in good health. The sequence in DNA is TGTGCCAGCAGTTATGGGACAGGGGCCCTCAATGAGCAGTTCTTC. Translated, it reads CASSYGTGALNEQFF.